These T cell receptor beta chains were read from a single sample in a study of CD8+ T cells in alopecia areata. Sequenced by immunoSEQ multiplex PCR; TCRdb stores in-frame clones only, minus some. The sample yields 200,000 to 250,000 clones, 50% to 70% seen once. The sample in question was CD4+ T cells sorted from blood, obtained at week 4, from a patient treated with tofacitinib. All receptors come from a human donor with alopecia areata. The CDR3 runs from the conserved cysteine through the conserved F or W. D genes are given only for firm matches. Clone size, where shown, is once, few, many, or a class for clones that have expanded.

TRBJ2-5 TRBD1 TRBV29-1 . TGCAGCGCGGACAGGGAGTCAGGGACCCAGTACTTC CSADRESGTQYF
TRBJ2-1 TRBD2 TRBV2 many TGTGCCAGCAGACCTGGACTAGTGGGTGGTGGTGAGCAGTTCTTC CASRPGLVGGGEQFF
TRBJ2-7 . TRBV7-9 few TGTGCCAGCAGCTTGGGGGACACCTCCTACGAGCAGTACTTC CASSLGDTSYEQYF
TRBJ1-1 . TRBV5-1 . TGCGCCAGCAGCTTGGCCGGGCAACGAGCTTTCTTT CASSLAGQRAFF
TRBJ1-2 TRBD1 TRBV4-1 few TGCGCCAGCAGCGAATATATGGGACAGGCTTATGGCTACACCTTC CASSEYMGQAYGYTF
TRBJ2-1 . TRBV4-3 . TGCGCCAGCAGCCAAGTAAGCATCCCTGGGAATGAGCAGTTCTTC CASSQVSIPGNEQFF
TRBJ2-3 . TRBV20-1 . TGCAGTGCTAGAAGGACAGATACGCAGTATTTT CSARRTDTQYF
TRBJ2-4 . TRBV25-1 once TGTGCCAGCAGTGAATCTGGCTTAGCCAAAAACATTCAGTACTTC CASSESGLAKNIQYF
TRBJ1-4 . TRBV25-1 . TGTGCCAGCAGTGACATGAGGGGGAAAAGCGGAAAACTGTTTTTT CASSDMRGKSGKLFF
TRBJ2-1 . TRBV5-1 . TGCGCCAGCAGCCCTACAGGGCTTGGCTACAATGAGCAGTTCTTC CASSPTGLGYNEQFF
TRBJ1-2 . TRBV29-1 . TGCAGCGTTGAGGCCTTGGGGGGTGACGGCTACACCTTC CSVEALGGDGYTF
TRBJ2-1 . TRBV9 . TGTGCCAGCAGCGTAGGTAGTCTCCACTACAATGAGCAGTTCTTC CASSVGSLHYNEQFF
TRBJ1-2 . TRBV7-2 few TGTGCCAGCAGCTCCAGGGTAAACTATGGCTACACCTTC CASSSRVNYGYTF
TRBJ1-1 . TRBV23-1 few TGCGCCAGCAGCCGACCCCCGTTGAACACTGAAGCTTTCTTT CASSRPPLNTEAFF
TRBJ1-6 . TRBV6-5 few TGTGCCAGCAGTGTATTGGAGGAATATAATTCACCCCTCCACTTT CASSVLEEYNSPLHF
TRBJ2-2 . TRBV11-2 few TGTGCCAGCAGCCTCCTCAGGGTAACCGGGGAGCTGTTTTTT CASSLLRVTGELFF
TRBJ1-2 . TRBV27 . TGTGCCAGCAGTTTGGGTAGGACGGCCGGCTATGGCTACACCTTC CASSLGRTAGYGYTF
TRBJ2-1 . TRBV28 . TGTGCCAGCAGTTCAGCGAGCTCCTACAATGAGCAGTTCTTC CASSSASSYNEQFF
TRBJ2-6 . TRBV30 . TGTGCCTGGAGTACTTTTGGGGCGTCAGGGGCCAACGTCCTGACTTTC CAWSTFGASGANVLTF
TRBJ2-2 . TRBV7-2 few TGTGCCAGCAGCGGGGCCTACAGGGCCTCCGGGGAGCTGTTTTTT CASSGAYRASGELFF
TRBJ1-2 . TRBV7-2 . TGTGCCAGCAGCTTAGTTCCGGTACCCTTTAACTATGGCTACACCTTC CASSLVPVPFNYGYTF
TRBJ1-6 TRBD1 TRBV5-6 . TGTGCCAGCAGCGCGGGACAGGGGAAGGGTAATTCACCCCTCCACTTT CASSAGQGKGNSPLHF
TRBJ2-7 . TRBV6-5 . TGTGCCAGCCACCGTCCGGGGAACTACGAGCAGTACTTC CASHRPGNYEQYF
TRBJ2-7 TRBD1 TRBV4-1 . TGCGCCAGCAGGCGAACAGGGGAATCCTACGAGCAGTACTTC CASRRTGESYEQYF
TRBJ2-3 . TRBV9 . TGTGCCAGCAGCCCGAGCTTCGGGGGAGCAGATACGCAGTATTTT CASSPSFGGADTQYF
TRBJ2-4 . TRBV10-3 . TGTGCCATCGCTCCCGGGGAAGGGAACATTCAGTACTTC CAIAPGEGNIQYF
TRBJ2-5 TRBD1 TRBV4-3 . TGCGCCAGCAGCCAAGAGGACAGGGGGCTGGAGACCCAGTACTTC CASSQEDRGLETQYF
TRBJ2-3 TRBD1 TRBV11-3 . TGTGCCAGCAGCTCAGGGGGTACAGATACGCAGTATTTT CASSSGGTDTQYF
TRBJ2-3 . TRBV30 . TGTGCCTGGAGTACCGGCTCACCTCACACAGATACGCAGTATTTT CAWSTGSPHTDTQYF
TRBJ2-1 . TRBV6-5 once TGTGCCAGCAGTCGCCCGGGGACGAGTAATGAGCAGTTCTTC CASSRPGTSNEQFF
TRBJ2-7 . TRBV6-5 once TGTGCCAGCAGCCCTACAGGGCACGAGCAGTACTTC CASSPTGHEQYF
TRBJ2-1 . TRBV5-1 . TGCGCCAGCAGCCCCCCGGGCCTAGCTCGTGAGCAGTTCTTC CASSPPGLAREQFF
TRBJ2-7 . TRBV30 . TGTGCCTGGAGTGTACCCCGACGGGGGTTTGACTACGAGCAGTACTTC CAWSVPRRGFDYEQYF
TRBJ2-7 . TRBV29-1 . TGCAGCGTTGGGGCGACTACTGCCACCTACGAGCAGTACTTC CSVGATTATYEQYF
TRBJ2-3 . TRBV29-1 . TGCAGCGTTGAAGGACCCGATAGCACAGATACGCAGTATTTT CSVEGPDSTDTQYF
TRBJ1-4 . TRBV7-2 . TGTGCCAGCAGCTTAGCAGGGAGGAATGAAAAACTGTTTTTT CASSLAGRNEKLFF
TRBJ2-1 TRBD2 TRBV7-9 . TGTGCCAGCAGCTTAGTGTCTAGCGGGCGGCCAAGCAATGAGCAGTTCTTC CASSLVSSGRPSNEQFF
TRBJ2-7 . TRBV12-5 . TGTGCTAGTGGTTCGGGGACGTCGTCGGCCTACGAGCAGTACTTC CASGSGTSSAYEQYF
TRBJ2-2 . TRBV5-1 . TGCGCCAGCAGCTTGCCCGGAAACACCGGGGAGCTGTTTTTT CASSLPGNTGELFF
TRBJ2-5 TRBD2 TRBV4-2 . TGTGCCAGCAGCTGGGGACTAGCGGGGAGTCAAGAGACCCAGTACTTC CASSWGLAGSQETQYF
TRBJ1-6 . TRBV12-5 . TGTGCTAGTGCCACAAGCTCCTATAATTCACCCCTCCACTTT CASATSSYNSPLHF
TRBJ2-7 . TRBV6-5 . TGTGCCAGCAGTTACAGGCGGGGAATCGACGAGCAGTACTTC CASSYRRGIDEQYF
TRBJ1-5 TRBD1 TRBV6-5 . TGTGCCAGCAGTTATAGGACAGGGGATCAGCCCCAGCATTTT CASSYRTGDQPQHF
TRBJ1-4 . TRBV7-2 few TGTGCCAGCAGCTTTTCCAGGGCTGAAAAACTGTTTTTT CASSFSRAEKLFF
TRBJ2-3 TRBD2 TRBV5-1 few TGCGCCAGCAGCCCCCAAGCGGGGGCCGCCACAGATACGCAGTATTTT CASSPQAGAATDTQYF
TRBJ1-2 . TRBV29-1 . TGCAGCGGGGTCCAGGGCAGCTATGGCTACACCTTC CSGVQGSYGYTF
TRBJ1-2 . TRBV10-3 few TGTGCCACCCAGGGGCCAGATGGCTACACCTTC CATQGPDGYTF
TRBJ2-7 . TRBV29-1 few TGCAGCGGTGCGGGACAGTGGGGTTACGAGCAGTACTTC CSGAGQWGYEQYF
TRBJ2-3 TRBD2 TRBV19 . TGTGCCAGTAGTACGGGACTAGCGAACACAGATACGCAGTATTTT CASSTGLANTDTQYF
TRBJ1-6 . TRBV25-1 few TGTGCCAGCAGCCGCGAAGGGGATTCACCCCTCCACTTT CASSREGDSPLHF
TRBJ2-7 . TRBV29-1 . TGCAGCGTTGAGGCGGAGAGCTACGAGCAGTACTTC CSVEAESYEQYF
TRBJ2-7 . TRBV2 . TGTGCCAGCAGTGCACGAATGACTAGCAGGGGATTGGGGGAGCAGTACTTC CASSARMTSRGLGEQYF
TRBJ2-3 . TRBV5-1 . TGCGCCAGCAGTCCCGGGTCCACAGATACGCAGTATTTT CASSPGSTDTQYF
TRBJ2-3 . TRBV29-1 . TGCAGCGTTAGACAGATCCTCACAGATACGCAGTATTTT CSVRQILTDTQYF
TRBJ2-5 . TRBV2 few TGTGCCAGCAGTGAAAGAGACTTAAAAGAGACCCAGTACTTC CASSERDLKETQYF
TRBJ2-1 . TRBV5-6 . TGTGCCAGCAGCTTGGCCGGCAGGCTGGGGGAGCAGTTCTTC CASSLAGRLGEQFF
TRBJ1-2 . TRBV7-9 few TGTGCCAGCAGCTTAGAACAGCTGGACTATGGCTACACCTTC CASSLEQLDYGYTF